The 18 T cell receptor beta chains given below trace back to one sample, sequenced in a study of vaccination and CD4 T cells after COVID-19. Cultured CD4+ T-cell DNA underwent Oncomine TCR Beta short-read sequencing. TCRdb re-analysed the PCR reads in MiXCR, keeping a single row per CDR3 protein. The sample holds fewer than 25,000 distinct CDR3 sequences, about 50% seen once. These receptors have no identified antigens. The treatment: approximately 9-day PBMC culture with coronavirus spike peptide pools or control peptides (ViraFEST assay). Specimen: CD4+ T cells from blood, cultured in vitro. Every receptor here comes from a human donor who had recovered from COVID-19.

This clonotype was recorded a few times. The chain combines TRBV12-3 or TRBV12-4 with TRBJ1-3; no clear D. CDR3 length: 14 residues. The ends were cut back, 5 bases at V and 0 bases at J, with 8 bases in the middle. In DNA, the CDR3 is TGTGCCAGCAGTCGCAGCACCTCTGGAAACACCATATATTTT. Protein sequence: CASSRSTSGNTIYF.

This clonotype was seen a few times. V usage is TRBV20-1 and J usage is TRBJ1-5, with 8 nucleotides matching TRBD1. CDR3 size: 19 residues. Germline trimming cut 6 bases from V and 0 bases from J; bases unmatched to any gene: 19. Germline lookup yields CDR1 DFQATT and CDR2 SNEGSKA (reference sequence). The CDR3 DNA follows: TGCAGTGCCAGCTTTAGACAGGGGACGACTCTCAATAGCAATCAGCCCCAGCATTTT. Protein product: CSASFRQGTTLNSNQPQHF.

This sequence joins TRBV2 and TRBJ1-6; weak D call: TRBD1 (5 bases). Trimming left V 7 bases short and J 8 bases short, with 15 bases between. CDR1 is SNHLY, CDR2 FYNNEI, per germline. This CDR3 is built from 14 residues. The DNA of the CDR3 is TGTGCCAGCACCCGGGTTTTGGGGGATTCACCCCTCCACTTT. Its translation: CASTRVLGDSPLHF.

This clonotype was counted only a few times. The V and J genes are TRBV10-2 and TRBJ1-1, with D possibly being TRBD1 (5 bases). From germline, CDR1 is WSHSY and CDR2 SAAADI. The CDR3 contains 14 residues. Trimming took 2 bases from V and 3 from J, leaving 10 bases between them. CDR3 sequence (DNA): TGCGCCAGCAGTGAGAGGCAGGGTGACACTGAAGCTTTCTTT. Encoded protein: CASSERQGDTEAFF.

CDR3 coding DNA: TGCGCCAGCAGCCAAGAGGCGACTAGCGGGATATACGAGCAGTACTTC. Protein: CASSQEATSGIYEQYF. The chain is built from TRBV4-3 and TRBJ2-7; TRBD2 matches 11 bases. V dropped 0 bases and J dropped 4; count of bases not matched to a gene: 5. CDR3 length equals 16 residues. CDR1 LGHNA and CDR2 YSLEER come from the germline V gene.

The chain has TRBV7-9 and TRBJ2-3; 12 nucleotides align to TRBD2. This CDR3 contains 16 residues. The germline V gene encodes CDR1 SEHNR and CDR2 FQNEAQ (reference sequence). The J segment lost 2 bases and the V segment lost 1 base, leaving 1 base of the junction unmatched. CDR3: CASSLGLAGDTDTQYF. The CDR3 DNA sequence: TGTGCCAGCAGCTTAGGACTAGCGGGAGACACAGATACGCAGTATTTT.

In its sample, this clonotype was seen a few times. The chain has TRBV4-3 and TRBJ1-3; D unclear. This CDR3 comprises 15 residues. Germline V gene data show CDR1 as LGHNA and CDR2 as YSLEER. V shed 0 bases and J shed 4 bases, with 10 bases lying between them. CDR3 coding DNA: TGCGCCAGCAGCCAAGATTTCCGCAGGGGAAACACCATATATTTT. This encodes CASSQDFRRGNTIYF.

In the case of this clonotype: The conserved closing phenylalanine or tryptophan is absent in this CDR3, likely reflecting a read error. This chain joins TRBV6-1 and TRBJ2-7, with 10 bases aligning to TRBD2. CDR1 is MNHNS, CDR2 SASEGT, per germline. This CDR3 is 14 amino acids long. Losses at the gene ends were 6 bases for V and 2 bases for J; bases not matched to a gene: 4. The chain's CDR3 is CASSQREGPYEQYL. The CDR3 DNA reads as TGTGCCAGCAGCCAGCGGGAGGGCCCCTACGAGCAGTACCTC.

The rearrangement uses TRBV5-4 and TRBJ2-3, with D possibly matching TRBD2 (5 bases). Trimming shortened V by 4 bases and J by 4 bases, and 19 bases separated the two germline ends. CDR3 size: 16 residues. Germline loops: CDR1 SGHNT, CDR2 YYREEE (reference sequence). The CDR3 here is CASSLGLQSSADTQYF. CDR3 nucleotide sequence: TGTGCCAGCAGCCTCGGACTCCAAAGTAGCGCAGATACGCAGTATTTT. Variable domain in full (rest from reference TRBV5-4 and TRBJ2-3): ETGVTQSPTHLIKTRGQQVTLRCSSQSGHNTVSWYQQALGQGPQFIFQYYREEENGRGNFPPRFSGLQFPNYSSELNVNALELDDSALYLCASSLGLQSSADTQYFGPGTRLTVL.

The CDR3 is CASRHPGRKKDEQFF. CDR3 nucleotides: TGTGCCAGTCGTCACCCCGGACGTAAAAAGGATGAGCAGTTCTTC. The V gene is TRBV19, the J gene TRBJ2-1, with unresolved D. This CDR3 is built from 15 residues. Germline loops: CDR1 LNHDA, CDR2 SQIVND (reference sequence). Trimming stripped 8 bases from V and 8 bases from J, with 22 bases between.

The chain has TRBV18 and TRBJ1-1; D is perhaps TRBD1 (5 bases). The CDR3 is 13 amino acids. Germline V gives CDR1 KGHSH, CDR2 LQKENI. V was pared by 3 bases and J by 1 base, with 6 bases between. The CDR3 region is CASSPQGNTEAFF. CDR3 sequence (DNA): TGTGCCAGCTCACCTCAGGGGAACACTGAAGCTTTCTTT.

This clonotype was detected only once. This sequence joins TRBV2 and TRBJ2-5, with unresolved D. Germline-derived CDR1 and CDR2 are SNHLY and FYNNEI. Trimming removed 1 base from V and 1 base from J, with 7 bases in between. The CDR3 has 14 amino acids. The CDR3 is CASSEDSLQETQYF. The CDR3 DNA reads TGTGCCAGCAGTGAAGACAGCCTCCAAGAGACCCAGTACTTC.

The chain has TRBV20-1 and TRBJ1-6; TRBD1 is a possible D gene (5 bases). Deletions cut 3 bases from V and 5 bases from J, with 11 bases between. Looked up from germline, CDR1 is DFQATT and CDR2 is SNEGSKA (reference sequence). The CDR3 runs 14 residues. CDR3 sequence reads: CSARRVGDNSPLHF. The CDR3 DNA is TGCAGTGCTAGGCGAGTGGGGGATAATTCACCCCTCCACTTT.

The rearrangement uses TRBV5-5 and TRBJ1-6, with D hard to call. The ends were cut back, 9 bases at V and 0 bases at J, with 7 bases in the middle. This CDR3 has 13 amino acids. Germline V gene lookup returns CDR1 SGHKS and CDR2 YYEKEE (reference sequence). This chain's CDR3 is CATRSSYNSPLHF. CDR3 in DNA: TGTGCCACCAGGAGCTCCTATAATTCACCCCTCCACTTT.

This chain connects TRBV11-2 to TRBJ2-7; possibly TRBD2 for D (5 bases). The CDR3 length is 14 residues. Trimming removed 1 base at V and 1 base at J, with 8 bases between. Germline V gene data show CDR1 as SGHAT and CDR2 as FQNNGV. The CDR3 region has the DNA TGTGCCAGCAGCTTAGTGTGGGAGTCCTACGAGCAGTACTTC. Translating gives CASSLVWESYEQYF.

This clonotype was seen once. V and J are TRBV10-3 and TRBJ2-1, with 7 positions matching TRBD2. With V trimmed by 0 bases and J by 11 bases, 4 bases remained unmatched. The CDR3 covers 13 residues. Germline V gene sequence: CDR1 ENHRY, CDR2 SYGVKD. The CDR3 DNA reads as TGTGCCATCAGTGAGTCGGGGGGGGGAAAGCAGTTCTTC. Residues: CAISESGGGKQFF.

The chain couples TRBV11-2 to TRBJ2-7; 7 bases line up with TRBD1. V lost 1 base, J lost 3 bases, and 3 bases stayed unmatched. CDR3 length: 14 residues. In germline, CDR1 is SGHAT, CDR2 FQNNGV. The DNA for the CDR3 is TGTGCCAGCAGCTTAGTGCAGGGGGACTACGAGCAGTACTTC. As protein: CASSLVQGDYEQYF.

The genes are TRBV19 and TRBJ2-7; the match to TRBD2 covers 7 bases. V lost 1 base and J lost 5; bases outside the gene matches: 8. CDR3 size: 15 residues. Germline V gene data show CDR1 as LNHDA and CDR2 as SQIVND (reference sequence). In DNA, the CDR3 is TGTGCCAGTAGTATAGGCGGGAGTACGTACCACGAGCAGTACTTC. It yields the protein CASSIGGSTYHEQYF.